The 24 T cell receptor beta chains below come from one sample, sequenced in a study of CD8 T cells in Susac syndrome. RNA amounts of about 0.45 to 1 ug underwent reverse transcription with random hexamers. TCRdb re-called the immunoSEQ multiplex PCR reads with MiXCR, one entry per CDR3 protein. The table shows fewer than 85,000 distinct CDR3 sequences, with less than 95% occurring only once. Sequencing was performed on CD8+ T cells from PBMCs. The receptor source for this set is a human donor with Susac syndrome.

DNA of the CDR3: TGCAGTGCCGGGGGACATCTATTCCAAGAGACCCAGTACTTC. Its protein product is CSAGGHLFQETQYF. The rearrangement joins TRBV20-1 to TRBJ2-5; either TRBD1 or TRBD2 may fit D (6 bases each). V was clipped by 6 bases and J by 1 base, with 15 bases between them. The CDR3 totals 14 residues. The germline CDR1 and CDR2 sequences are DFQATT and SNEGSKA (reference sequence).

V usage is TRBV7-2 and J usage is TRBJ2-7, with 7 bases matching TRBD1. V gave up 3 bases and J gave up 6 bases; unmatched junction bases: 11. Per the germline V gene, CDR1 is SGHTA and CDR2 is FQGNSA. This CDR3 region has 15 residues. CDR3 sequence (DNA): TGTGCCAGCAGCTTCATGGGTGACAGGGAAGGCGAGCAGTACTTC. It specifies CASSFMGDREGEQYF.

V gene TRBV4-2 combines with J gene TRBJ2-7; maybe TRBD1 (5 bases). Germline V gene data show CDR1 as LGHNA and CDR2 as YNFKEQ. V lost 0 bases and J lost 1, with 10 bases in between. The CDR3 extends over 15 amino acids. Here the CDR3 reads CASSQDGQGSYEQYF. The CDR3 DNA reads TGTGCCAGCAGCCAAGATGGGCAGGGATCCTACGAGCAGTACTTC.

V gene TRBV20-1 combines with J gene TRBJ1-2; D not certain. The CDR3 is 11 amino acids. V gave up 5 bases and J gave up 7 bases, with 11 bases separating them. Germline V CDR1 and CDR2: DFQATT, SNEGSKA (reference sequence). The CDR3 spells CSALAEGGYTF. The CDR3 DNA sequence: TGCAGTGCTTTAGCCGAGGGTGGCTACACCTTC.

This clonotype was seen more than once but under ten times. The chain's CDR3 is CASSLGHNEQFF. CDR3 DNA: TGTGCCAGCAGCTTAGGTCACAATGAGCAGTTCTTC. The V and J genes are TRBV7-8 and TRBJ2-1; no reliable D call. Germline assignment: CDR1 SGHVS and CDR2 FQNEAQ. This CDR3 has 12 amino acids. Trimming took off 1 base at V and 5 bases at J, with 3 bases between the two ends.

The chain is built from TRBV7-9 and TRBJ2-7; unclear D gene. The CDR3 spans 11 residues. The germline V gene encodes CDR1 SEHNR and CDR2 FQNEAQ (reference sequence). The germline V and J ends were trimmed by 5 bases and 7 bases, with 9 bases remaining between them. The chain's CDR3 is CASSLQVEQYF. Here the CDR3 DNA reads TGTGCCAGCAGCCTCCAGGTTGAGCAGTACTTC.

This clonotype has only one observation. The gene calls are TRBV7-2 and TRBJ2-7, with 11 bases lining up with TRBD1. The J segment lost 4 bases and the V segment lost 7 bases, leaving 3 bases of the junction unmatched. The CDR3 length is 13 residues. Germline CDR1 reads SGHTA; CDR2 reads FQGNSA. The CDR3 nucleotides read TGTGCCAGCATGGGACAGGGGGGGTACGAGCAGTACTTC. Amino acid sequence: CASMGQGGYEQYF.

This chain joins TRBV27 and TRBJ2-7; a possible D gene is TRBD1 (6 bases). V lost 4 bases, J lost 1 base, and 14 bases lay in between. The CDR3 length is 15 residues. Germline V gives CDR1 MNHEY, CDR2 SMNVEV (reference sequence). The CDR3 nucleotides read TGTGCCAGCAGTTATGGGGACATCACTTCCTACGAGCAGTACTTC. This encodes CASSYGDITSYEQYF.

The chain recombines TRBV14 with TRBJ1-1; no firm D call. The CDR3 contains 13 residues. Germline V gene data show CDR1 as SGHDN and CDR2 as FVKESK. Trimming removed 1 base from V and 5 bases from J, with 8 bases in between. The CDR3 is CASSQARGTEAFF. The DNA of the CDR3 is TGTGCCAGCAGCCAAGCTCGGGGAACTGAAGCTTTCTTT.

The V call is TRBV9, the J call TRBJ2-7; 8 bases match TRBD1. The germline V gene has CDR1 SGDLS and CDR2 YYNGEE. Trimming took 4 bases from V and 2 from J; bases not matched to a gene: 5. This CDR3 contains 14 residues. The CDR3, as DNA: TGTGCCAGCAGCACAGCGACAGGGGCCTACGAGCAGTACTTC. Translation gives CASSTATGAYEQYF.

The chain links TRBV7-2 to TRBJ2-7, with a tentative D call TRBD2 (5 bases). V was shortened by 4 bases and J by 7 bases, with 17 bases between the two germline ends. The CDR3 runs to 14 residues. The germline CDR1 and CDR2 sequences are SGHTA and FQGNSA. CDR3 sequence reads: CASSYGGGSGEQYF. CDR3 bases: TGTGCCAGCAGCTACGGCGGTGGATCGGGGGAGCAGTACTTC.

V gene TRBV2 combines with J gene TRBJ2-7, with D perhaps TRBD1 (6 bases). The CDR3 has 11 amino acids. Per the germline V gene, CDR1 is SNHLY and CDR2 is FYNNEI. V was clipped by 11 bases and J by 5 bases, with 13 bases between them. Written as DNA, the CDR3 is TGTGCCGAATGGGGGCAGAACGAGCAGTACTTC. This codes for CAEWGQNEQYF.

The V and J genes are TRBV9 and TRBJ2-1; D remains ambiguous. Germline V gives CDR1 SGDLS, CDR2 YYNGEE. Trimming took 0 bases from V and 2 from J, leaving 9 bases between them. The CDR3 extends over 15 amino acids. As DNA, the CDR3 is TGTGCCAGCAGCGTAGAAGGTAATACCTACAATGAGCAGTTCTTC. Its protein is CASSVEGNTYNEQFF.

The chain employs TRBV6-1 and TRBJ1-1; 8 bases agree with TRBD1. V lost 3 bases and J lost 5; bases outside the gene matches: 8. This CDR3 spans 15 amino acids. Looked up from germline, CDR1 is MNHNS and CDR2 is SASEGT. Here the CDR3 DNA reads TGTGCCAGCAGTGACACTACAGGGGGAGGGACTGAAGCTTTCTTT. Amino acid sequence: CASSDTTGGGTEAFF.

The chain carries TRBV7-8 and TRBJ2-6; weak D call: TRBD1 (6 bases). The CDR3 is 14 amino acids. Germline assignment: CDR1 SGHVS and CDR2 FQNEAQ. V was clipped by 1 base and J by 6 bases, with 7 bases between them. CDR3 in amino acids: CASSLGGQANVLTF. The CDR3 nucleotides read TGTGCCAGCAGCTTAGGGGGACAGGCCAACGTCCTGACTTTC. The full variable domain, in which reference TRBV7-8 and TRBJ2-6 provide the parts outside the CDR3, is GAGVSQSPRYKVAKRGQDVALRCDPISGHVSLFWYQQALGQGPEFLTYFQNEAQLDKSGLPSDRFFAERPEGSVSTLKIQRTQQEDSAVYLCASSLGGQANVLTFGAGSRLTVL.

The gene calls are TRBV5-1 and TRBJ2-1; D ambiguous. CDR3 length: 11 residues. Germline CDR1 and CDR2: SGHRS and YFSETQ. Trimming pared 5 bases from V and 5 bases from J, leaving 5 bases between. CDR3 DNA: TGCGCCAGCAGAGTAGACAATGAGCAGTTCTTC. Protein: CASRVDNEQFF.

The chain has TRBV11-3 and TRBJ1-1; D is uncertain. Germline V lookup: CDR1 SGHNT, CDR2 YENEEA. The CDR3 has 13 amino acids. V gave up 1 base and J gave up 3 bases, with 6 bases separating them. Here the CDR3 reads CASSLAQHTEAFF. CDR3 in DNA: TGTGCCAGCAGCTTAGCCCAACACACTGAAGCTTTCTTT.

V and J are TRBV3-1 and TRBJ1-5; D unclear. The CDR3 spans 16 residues. Trimming took off 0 bases at V and 4 bases at J, with 13 bases between the two ends. The germline gives CDR1 LGHDT, CDR2 YNNKEL (reference sequence). The CDR3 sequence: CASSQDHSLRNQPQHF. CDR3 DNA: TGTGCCAGCAGCCAAGACCACAGCCTTCGTAATCAGCCCCAGCATTTT.

The CDR3 region is CASTLGSNQPQHF. CDR3 DNA sequence: TGTGCCAGCACGCTGGGGAGCAATCAGCCCCAGCATTTT. This chain joins TRBV7-9 and TRBJ1-5, with unresolved D. The CDR3 runs to 13 residues. The V gene lost 7 bases and the J gene lost 1 base, with 8 bases spanning the gap. The germline gives CDR1 SEHNR, CDR2 FQNEAQ (reference sequence).

The chain uses TRBV6-2 or TRBV6-3 and TRBJ1-1; TRBD1 is a possible D gene (5 bases). The CDR3 runs 15 residues. The germline V and J ends were trimmed by 8 bases and 1 base, with 17 bases remaining between them. Germline V gene lookup returns CDR1 MNHEY and CDR2 SVGEGT. The CDR3, as DNA: TGTGCCAGCCGCCTTGTGGGGGTTTGGAACACTGAAGCTTTCTTT. Its protein product is CASRLVGVWNTEAFF.

The genes are TRBV4-2 and TRBJ2-3; TRBD2 matches 8 bases. Germline CDR1 reads LGHNA; CDR2 reads YNFKEQ. The CDR3 contains 16 residues. J gave up 1 base and V 0 bases, and 3 bases lay outside the gene matches. CDR3 sequence (DNA): TGTGCCAGCAGCCAAGAATCGGGGGGGGGCACAGATACGCAGTATTTT. Translating gives CASSQESGGGTDTQYF.

The CDR3 sequence: CATQTGGDTGELFF. In nucleotides, the CDR3 is TGTGCCACCCAGACAGGGGGGGACACCGGGGAGCTGTTTTTT. The chain couples TRBV24-1 to TRBJ2-2; 9 bases agree with TRBD1. Germline lookup yields CDR1 KGHDR and CDR2 SFDVKD. The CDR3 is 14 amino acids. With V trimmed by 9 bases and J by 3 bases, 4 bases remained unmatched.

V and J are TRBV20-1 and TRBJ2-3; a possible D gene is TRBD2 (7 bases). The V end lost 5 bases, the J end lost 7 bases, and 19 bases lay between the germline ends. Germline values: CDR1 DFQATT, CDR2 SNEGSKA (reference sequence). CDR3 length equals 14 residues. CDR3 nucleotide sequence: TGCAGTGCTGTCTCCCCGGGGGGCCCTTATACGCAGTATTTT. It specifies CSAVSPGGPYTQYF.

This clonotype came up once. This chain uses TRBV12-3 or TRBV12-4 with TRBJ2-1, with 8 bases fitting TRBD1. CDR3 length equals 14 residues. The trim removed 5 bases at V and 7 bases at J, leaving 7 bases unmatched. The CDR3 spells CASSQGASGNEQFF. CDR3 DNA sequence: TGTGCCAGCAGTCAGGGGGCAAGCGGGAATGAGCAGTTCTTC.